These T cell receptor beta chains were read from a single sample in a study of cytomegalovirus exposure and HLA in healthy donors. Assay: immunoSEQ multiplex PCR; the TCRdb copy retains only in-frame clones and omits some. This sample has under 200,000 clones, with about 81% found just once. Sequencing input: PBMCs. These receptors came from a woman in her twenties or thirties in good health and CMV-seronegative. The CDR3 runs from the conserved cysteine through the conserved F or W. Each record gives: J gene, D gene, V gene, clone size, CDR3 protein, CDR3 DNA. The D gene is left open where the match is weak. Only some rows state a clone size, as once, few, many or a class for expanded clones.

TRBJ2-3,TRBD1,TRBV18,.,CASSPFNTGTGLNTQYF,TGTGCCAGCTCACCGTTTAACACCGGGACAGGGTTAAATACGCAGTATTTT
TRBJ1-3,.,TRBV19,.,CASSILNSGNTIYF,TGTGCCAGTAGTATCCTTAACTCTGGAAACACCATATATTTT
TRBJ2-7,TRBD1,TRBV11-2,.,CASSSFTGERSYEQYF,TGTGCCAGCAGCTCCTTTACAGGGGAGCGGTCCTACGAGCAGTACTTC
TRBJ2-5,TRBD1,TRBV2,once,CASSEETGAQETQYF,TGTGCCAGCAGTGAGGAGACAGGGGCCCAAGAGACCCAGTACTTC
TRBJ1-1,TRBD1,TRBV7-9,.,CAIPKGGEGYTEAFF,TGTGCCATCCCCAAAGGGGGCGAAGGGTACACTGAAGCTTTCTTT
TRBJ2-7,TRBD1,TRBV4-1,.,CASSQYRQGPYEQYF,TGCGCCAGCAGCCAATACCGACAGGGCCCCTACGAGCAGTACTTC
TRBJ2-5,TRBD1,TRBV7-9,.,CASSHQGAGETQYF,TGTGCCAGCAGCCACCAGGGGGCGGGAGAGACCCAGTACTTC
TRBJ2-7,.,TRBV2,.,CASSAVGEEVEQYF,TGTGCCAGCAGCGCGGTGGGGGAGGAAGTCGAGCAGTACTTC
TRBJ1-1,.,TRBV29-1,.,CSVGQTNTEAFF,TGCAGCGTCGGACAGACTAACACTGAAGCTTTCTTT
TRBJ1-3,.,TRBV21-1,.,CASSKPKGNTIYF,TGTGCCAGCAGCAAACCTAAGGGAAACACCATATATTTT
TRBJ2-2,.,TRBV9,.,CASSVSVTTGELFF,TGTGCCAGCAGCGTTTCGGTAACCACCGGGGAGCTGTTTTTT
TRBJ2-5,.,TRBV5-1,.,CASSGSSGVPGEAQYF,TGCGCCAGCAGCGGGAGTTCGGGGGTCCCTGGGGAGGCCCAGTACTTC
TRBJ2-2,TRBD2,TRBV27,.,CASSLGLAGQTGELFF,TGTGCCAGCAGTCTGGGACTAGCGGGACAGACCGGGGAGCTGTTTTTT
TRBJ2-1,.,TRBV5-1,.,CASSLLDYEQFF,TGCGCCAGCAGCTTATTGGACTATGAGCAGTTCTTC
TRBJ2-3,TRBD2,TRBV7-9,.,CASSLHGTSGTTDTQYF,TGTGCCAGCAGCCTCCATGGGACTAGCGGTACCACAGATACGCAGTATTTT
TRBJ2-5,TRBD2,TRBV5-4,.,CASSTPGGIQETQYF,TGTGCCAGCAGCACCCCCGGGGGGATCCAAGAGACCCAGTACTTC